Detailed here is one T cell receptor (beta chain). Antigen specificity is unknown. This sample is part of a study of PD-L1 blockade in urothelial cancer. About the study: Researchers found blood samples held a median of roughly 140,000 T cells.

Time point reported: pretreatment peripheral blood. The assay was immunoSEQ multiplex PCR, and TCRdb's table has in-frame clones only and misses some. The sample shows roughly 90,000 clones, approximately 88% of them seen only once. V lost 3 bases and J lost 0, with 12 bases in between. The CDR3 consists of 15 residues. CDR1 and CDR2 (germline): LNHNV, YYDKDF (reference sequence). Study-level results: When pretreatment blood TCR clonality was below the median, it predicted better survival.

The chain is built from TRBV15 and TRBJ2-7; D might be TRBD2 (6 bases). This receptor was obtained from a woman of 80 years or more with urothelial cancer. This specimen was PBMCs, taken around atezolizumab (anti-PD-L1) treatment. The CDR3 bases are TGTGCCACCAGCAGGGGAGGCCTTAGCTCCTACGAGCAGTACTTC. It translates to CATSRGGLSSYEQYF. Together with reference TRBV15 and TRBJ2-7, the CDR3 gives the full variable domain: DAMVIQNPRYQVTQFGKPVTLSCSQTLNHNVMYWYQQKSSQAPKLLFHYYDKDFNNEADTPDNFQSRRPNTSFCFLDIRSPGLGDTAMYLCATSRGGLSSYEQYFGPGTRLTVT.